The 30 T cell receptor beta chains given below trace back to one sample, sequenced in a study of blood T cell repertoires in COVID-19. TCRdb keeps only in-frame clones here, not all; method: immunoSEQ multiplex PCR. Of 55,000 to 80,000 clones listed, 88% are singletons. The source material was peripheral blood. The receptors stem from a man aged 50 to 59 with acute or convalescent COVID-19.

The V and J genes are TRBV18 and TRBJ1-1; possibly TRBD1 for D (5 bases). The V and J ends lost 4 bases and 5 bases respectively, with 11 bases between them. This CDR3 spans 13 amino acids. In germline, CDR1 is KGHSH, CDR2 LQKENI. CDR3 sequence: CASSLGGETEAFF. As DNA, the CDR3 is TGTGCCAGCTCACTGGGGGGAGAGACTGAAGCTTTCTTT.

V and J are TRBV15 and TRBJ1-1, with D tentatively TRBD1 (6 bases). This CDR3 region has 13 residues. Trimming removed 4 bases from V and 3 bases from J, with 9 bases in between. Germline CDR1 and CDR2: LNHNV and YYDKDF (reference sequence). This CDR3 is CATSTPGDTEAFF. CDR3 coding DNA: TGTGCCACCAGCACGCCAGGGGACACTGAAGCTTTCTTT.

This clone appeared once. The rearrangement joins TRBV4-2 to TRBJ1-1, with D hard to call. Between the trimmed V and J ends, which lost 0 bases and 2 bases, there was a span of 13 bases. The CDR3 runs 16 residues. Germline loops: CDR1 LGHNA, CDR2 YNFKEQ. Here the CDR3 DNA reads TGTGCCAGCAGCCAAGATCGAGCGGCGGTAAACACTGAAGCTTTCTTT. Translation: CASSQDRAAVNTEAFF.

The chain couples TRBV19 to TRBJ1-3; the match to TRBD1 covers 8 bases. The CDR3 length is 16 residues. V lost 3 bases to trimming and J lost 4 bases; unmatched junction nucleotides: 8. Germline V gene sequence: CDR1 LNHDA, CDR2 SQIVND (reference sequence). CDR3 DNA sequence: TGTGCCAGTAGTATGGGGACAGGTCGGGGCGGAAACACCATATATTTT. This translates into CASSMGTGRGGNTIYF.

The chain is built from TRBV5-6 and TRBJ2-3, with a tentative D call TRBD1 (5 bases). The CDR3 runs 14 residues. Per germline, CDR1 SGHDT and CDR2 YYEEEE. The V gene lost 3 bases and the J gene lost 0 bases, with 8 bases spanning the gap. CDR3 nucleotides: TGTGCCAGCAGCTCATGGACAAGCACAGATACGCAGTATTTT. It encodes CASSSWTSTDTQYF.

This clone was found a few times. The genes are TRBV11-2 and TRBJ1-1, with 9 bases matching TRBD1. In germline, CDR1 is SGHAT, CDR2 FQNNGV. V shed 1 base, J shed 0 bases, and the junction held 6 bases outside the gene matches. The CDR3 length is 17 residues. CDR3 in DNA: TGTGCCAGCAGCTTAGCGCCCGGACAGGGGATGAACACTGAAGCTTTCTTT. Translation gives CASSLAPGQGMNTEAFF.

The chain joins TRBV5-4 to TRBJ2-5, with D maybe TRBD2 (7 bases). Trimming pared 0 bases from V and 3 bases from J, leaving 12 bases between. The CDR3 covers 15 residues. From germline, CDR1 is SGHNT and CDR2 YYREEE (reference sequence). Here the CDR3 DNA reads TGTGCCAGCAGCTTGGGAGGGGGGGCCAAAGAGACCCAGTACTTC. This gives the protein CASSLGGGAKETQYF.

The CDR3 sequence is CASSDSSRAYTF. CDR3 bases: TGCGCCAGCAGTGATAGTTCTCGAGCCTACACCTTC. The genes are TRBV10-1 and TRBJ1-2; D gene unclear. The CDR3 totals 12 residues. Germline CDR1 reads WNHNN; CDR2 reads SYGVQD (reference sequence). V shed 3 bases and J shed 10 bases, with 12 bases lying between them.

The chain joins TRBV5-1 to TRBJ2-7; 10 bases line up with TRBD1. J lost 6 bases, V lost 4 bases, and 10 bases had no gene match. Germline V CDR1 and CDR2: SGHRS, YFSETQ. This CDR3 has 15 residues. The CDR3 loop reads CASSTGRDRGREQYF. As DNA, the CDR3 is TGCGCCAGCAGCACCGGCCGGGACAGGGGACGCGAGCAGTACTTC.

The DNA for the CDR3 is TGTGCCAGCAGCCGAGAAGGACAGGTGGCTAATGAAAAACTGTTTTTT. The encoded protein is CASSREGQVANEKLFF. This chain links TRBV5-6 with TRBJ1-4; TRBD1 agrees at 7 bases. The V and J ends lost 4 bases and 3 bases, in that order; junction bases with no gene match: 9. Per germline, CDR1 SGHDT and CDR2 YYEEEE. The CDR3 totals 16 residues.

This clone was recorded a few times. The V gene is TRBV27, the J gene TRBJ1-1; possible D gene TRBD1, 5 bases. Trimming took 9 bases from V and 0 from J, leaving 20 bases between them. In germline, CDR1 is MNHEY, CDR2 SMNVEV (reference sequence). There are 16 residues in the CDR3. The CDR3 sequence: CARVDGAVLMNTEAFF. The CDR3 bases are TGTGCCAGGGTCGATGGGGCAGTTTTAATGAACACTGAAGCTTTCTTT.

The chain combines TRBV6-5 with TRBJ1-3; TRBD1 aligns across 7 bases. The V gene end was trimmed by 5 bases and the J gene end by 4 bases; junction bases not matched to a gene: 5. Germline-derived CDR1 and CDR2 are MNHEY and SVGAGI. The CDR3 runs to 14 residues. In DNA form, the CDR3 reads TGTGCCAGCAGTCGGGGACAGTCCGGAAACACCATATATTTT. Encoded protein: CASSRGQSGNTIYF.

The chain recombines TRBV30 with TRBJ1-6; 8 bases match TRBD1. Trimming at V came to 5 bases and at J to 10 bases, leaving 10 bases not matched to a gene. Germline V gene lookup returns CDR1 GTSNPN and CDR2 SVGIG (reference sequence). This CDR3 has 14 amino acids. The CDR3 protein is CAWAPRGPRSPLHF. As DNA, the CDR3 is TGTGCCTGGGCACCCAGGGGGCCTCGGTCACCCCTCCACTTT.

This chain links TRBV27 with TRBJ1-5, with D unresolved. The CDR3 has 14 amino acids. The V gene's germline CDR1 is MNHEY and CDR2 SMNVEV (reference sequence). V was shortened by 2 bases and J by 5 bases, with 10 bases between the two germline ends. CDR3 amino acids: CASSLGFGDQPQHF. DNA of the CDR3: TGTGCCAGCAGTTTAGGTTTTGGAGATCAGCCCCAGCATTTT.

The chain carries TRBV5-1 and TRBJ1-1; TRBD1 agrees at 11 bases. Germline V gene data show CDR1 as SGHRS and CDR2 as YFSETQ. CDR3 length: 16 amino acids. J was trimmed by 4 bases and V by 0 bases; bases with no gene match: 5. CDR3: CASSLAGQGALTEAFF. The CDR3 DNA reads as TGCGCCAGCAGCTTGGCTGGACAGGGGGCGCTCACTGAAGCTTTCTTT. The variable domain in full, completed from reference TRBV5-1 and TRBJ1-1, reads KAGVTQTPRYLIKTRGQQVTLSCSPISGHRSVSWYQQTPGQGLQFLFEYFSETQRNKGNFPGRFSGRQFSNSRSEMNVSTLELGDSALYLCASSLAGQGALTEAFFGQGTRLTVV.

The chain combines TRBV10-1 with TRBJ2-2; 9 positions match TRBD1. This CDR3 comprises 15 residues. Unmatched junction bases numbered 5, after V lost 3 bases and J lost 6 bases. Looked up from germline, CDR1 is WNHNN and CDR2 is SYGVQD (reference sequence). The chain's CDR3 is CASSDLGTGPGELFF. The CDR3 nucleotides read TGCGCCAGCAGTGATTTAGGGACAGGGCCCGGGGAGCTGTTTTTT.

V and J are TRBV30 and TRBJ2-2, with TRBD2 matching over 7 bases. Germline loops: CDR1 GTSNPN, CDR2 SVGIG (reference sequence). The ends lost 0 bases at V and 3 bases at J; junction bases unmatched: 7. The CDR3 extends over 16 amino acids. CDR3 loop: CAWSVRLALYTGELFF. CDR3 coding DNA: TGTGCCTGGAGTGTACGACTAGCTCTCTACACCGGGGAGCTGTTTTTT.

The V gene is TRBV7-9, the J gene TRBJ2-7, with TRBD2 matching over 7 bases. CDR1 and CDR2 from the germline V gene are SEHNR and FQNEAQ (reference sequence). V shed 5 bases and J 6 bases; nucleotides not matched to a gene: 10. The CDR3 extends over 14 amino acids. CDR3 in DNA: TGTGCCAGCAGCCGGGGGGAACGCTCGTCCGAGCAGTACTTC. It specifies CASSRGERSSEQYF.

This clone came up once. The chain uses TRBV10-2 and TRBJ2-7; D might be TRBD1 (5 bases). The CDR3 extends over 14 amino acids. V gave up 10 bases and J gave up 0 bases, with 16 bases separating them. CDR1 WSHSY and CDR2 SAAADI come from the germline V gene. This CDR3 is CATKGSRISYEQYF. CDR3 in DNA: TGCGCCACCAAGGGGTCTCGAATCTCCTACGAGCAGTACTTC.

The chain employs TRBV6-6 and TRBJ1-6, with D possibly matching TRBD1 (6 bases). In germline, CDR1 is MNHNY, CDR2 SVGAGI (reference sequence). V was cut by 4 bases and J by 10 bases, with 11 bases left in between. This CDR3 contains 13 residues. The CDR3 nucleotides are TGTGCCAGCAGTTCAGGGGTGAGGTCACCCCTCCACTTT. This gives the protein CASSSGVRSPLHF.

The table lists this clone with a count of one. The chain carries TRBV7-3 and TRBJ2-2; D gene unclear. Looked up from germline, CDR1 is SGHTA and CDR2 is FQGTGA. The CDR3 extends over 13 amino acids. Trimming took 1 base from V and 3 from J, leaving 3 bases between them. In DNA form, the CDR3 reads TGTGCCAGCAGCTTAAGGCACACCGGGGAGCTGTTTTTT. As protein: CASSLRHTGELFF.

The CDR3 protein is CASSLYSVATDTQYF. CDR3 coding DNA: TGTGCCAGCAGTTTATATAGCGTTGCCACAGATACGCAGTATTTT. This sequence joins TRBV6-5 and TRBJ2-3; D may be TRBD2 (5 bases). V was pared by 4 bases and J by 2 bases, with 13 bases between. The CDR3 contains 15 residues. Per germline, CDR1 MNHEY and CDR2 SVGAGI.

This chain uses TRBV12-3 or TRBV12-4 with TRBJ2-7; D perhaps matches TRBD1 (5 bases). Trimming shortened V by 5 bases and J by 3 bases, and 11 bases separated the two germline ends. CDR3 size: 13 residues. CDR3 coding DNA: TGTGCCAGCAGTCCCAGACAGAGCTACGAGCAGTACTTC. Its protein is CASSPRQSYEQYF.

This clone occurred a few times. The sample contains more than one DNA sequence encoding this CDR3. The rearrangement joins TRBV5-1 to TRBJ1-1; unclear D gene. CDR3 length: 13 amino acids. The V and J ends lost 1 base and 1 base respectively, with 5 bases between them. CDR1 and CDR2 (germline): SGHRS, YFSETQ. This CDR3 reads CASSLPGNTEAFF. The CDR3 nucleotides are TGCGCCAGCAGCTTGCCAGGGAACACTGAAGCTTTCTTT.

The chain employs TRBV29-1 and TRBJ1-2; 9 bases line up with TRBD1. The germline CDR1 and CDR2 sequences are SQVTM and ANQGSEA. The CDR3 covers 12 residues. V trimming: 6 bases; J trimming: 3 bases; junction bases outside the gene matches: 2. CDR3 nucleotides: TGCAGCGTACAGGGGGCGGACTATGGCTACACCTTC. Protein: CSVQGADYGYTF. The whole variable domain, filled in from reference TRBV29-1 and TRBJ1-2, reads SAVISQKPSRDICQRGTSLTIQCQVDSQVTMMFWYRQQPGQSLTLIATANQGSEATYESGFVIDKFPISRPNLTFSTLTVSNMSPEDSSIYLCSVQGADYGYTFGSGTRLTVV.

This clone was seen a single time. CDR3 protein: CASSNGTAPLPLHF. In nucleotides, the CDR3 is TGCGCCAGCAGTAACGGGACAGCTCCTCTACCCCTCCACTTT. The chain uses TRBV10-2 and TRBJ1-6; 7 nucleotides align to TRBD1. The CDR3 extends over 14 amino acids. V lost 5 bases and J lost 12; bases outside the gene matches: 10. Germline lookup yields CDR1 WSHSY and CDR2 SAAADI.

The gene calls are TRBV4-1 and TRBJ1-2, with 9 bases lining up with TRBD1. This CDR3 is 16 amino acids long. Germline CDR1 and CDR2: MGHRA and YSYEKL. V dropped 3 bases and J dropped 1; count of bases not matched to a gene: 6. CDR3 residues: CASSQTRTGVNYGYTF. The CDR3 DNA is TGCGCCAGCAGCCAGACGCGGACAGGGGTTAACTATGGCTACACCTTC.

The chain is built from TRBV19 and TRBJ1-5; 9 bases map to TRBD1. The CDR3 runs 15 residues. Per the germline V gene, CDR1 is LNHDA and CDR2 is SQIVND (reference sequence). V lost 10 bases to trimming and J lost 1 base; unmatched junction nucleotides: 8. CDR3 sequence (DNA): TGTGCCACCCAAGGGACAGGGAAAAGCAATCAGCCCCAGCATTTT. Translating it yields CATQGTGKSNQPQHF.

The chain carries TRBV11-2 and TRBJ1-1; TRBD1 agrees at 9 bases. The CDR3 is 14 residues long. V lost 3 bases, J lost 4 bases, and 3 bases stayed unmatched. CDR1 and CDR2 (germline): SGHAT, FQNNGV. Written as DNA, the CDR3 is TGTGCCAGCAGCTTGGACAGGGGTGGCACTGAAGCTTTCTTT. Amino acids: CASSLDRGGTEAFF.

The V and J genes are TRBV4-1 and TRBJ1-6; the match to TRBD1 covers 9 bases. After removal of 7 bases from V and 9 bases from J, the junction contained 7 bases not matched to a gene. The CDR3 spans 14 residues. Germline V lookup: CDR1 MGHRA, CDR2 YSYEKL. CDR3 region: CASNSDRGGSPLHF. DNA of the CDR3: TGCGCCAGCAATTCGGACAGGGGCGGTTCACCCCTCCACTTT.